This paragraph reports one T cell receptor beta chain. Trimming shortened V by 4 bases and J by 6 bases, and 21 bases separated the two germline ends. The germline V gene encodes CDR1 MDHEN and CDR2 SYDVKM. This CDR3 contains 17 residues. This entry is derived from a study of T cell responses to AZD1222 COVID-19 vaccine. Clones were read by immunoSEQ multiplex PCR, and TCRdb kept only the in-frame ones, dropping some. Of more than 95,000 clones listed, around 90% were seen once; the top ten hold 4.4%. The rearrangement links TRBV28 to TRBJ2-2; D assignment may be TRBD1 or TRBD2 (5 bases each). The source material was peripheral blood, sampled on day 0 of AZD1222 vaccination. The sequence was obtained from an adult in good health. The CDR3: CASSSVAGANKAGELFF. CDR3 nucleotides: TGTGCCAGCAGTTCGGTCGCCGGGGCCAACAAGGCCGGGGAGCTGTTTTTT.